The sequence of this T cell receptor (beta chain) was determined in a study of T cells in tumors after PD-1 blockade. Study-wide background: No patient had prior checkpoint blockade, systemic immunosuppression, or radiotherapy within 4 weeks.

Sequenced by immunoSEQ multiplex PCR; TCRdb stores in-frame clones only, minus some. The table has around 35,000 clones, roughly four fifths seen once; the top ten hold around two fifths. The CDR3 covers 15 residues. Germline V lookup: CDR1 SGHNT, CDR2 YENEEA. The junction had 10 bases not matched to a gene; V was cut back by 5 bases and J by 6 bases. The rearrangement links TRBV11-3 to TRBJ1-1, with 9 bases that match TRBD1. The source of this sequence is a human donor with basal cell carcinoma. The starting material was PBMCs, obtained after anti-PD-1 treatment. The CDR3 here is CASSHRDRAYAEAFF. The CDR3 DNA sequence: TGTGCCAGCAGCCACCGGGACAGGGCGTACGCTGAAGCTTTCTTT. The complete variable domain, with remaining parts taken from reference TRBV11-3 and TRBJ1-1, reads EAGVVQSPRYKIIEKKQPVAFWCNPISGHNTLYWYLQNLGQGPELLIRYENEEAVDDSQLPKDRFSAERLKGVDSTLKIQPAELGDSAVYLCASSHRDRAYAEAFFGQGTRLTVV.